This T cell receptor (beta chain) originates from a study of human T cells and chemical hapten exposure. As to time point: patch test 1, 2 weeks after DPC sensitization. The sample's treatment: therapeutic diphenylcyclopropenone sensitization with weekly scalp DPC. Looked up from germline, CDR1 is PRHDT and CDR2 is FYEKMQ (reference sequence). Deletions cut 0 bases from V and 8 bases from J, with 10 bases between. CDR3 size: 13 residues. TCRdb re-called the RACE reads through MiXCR, storing one row per CDR3 protein. This table has about 120,000 distinct CDR3 sequences, around 13% appearing once. The starting material was whole blood, obtained in connection with sensitization to the hapten diphenylcyclopropenone (DPC). The J gene is TRBJ1-2, the V gene TRBV13, with D uncertain. The clonotype originates from a man aged 18 to 30 with alopecia areata. Some clones in this sample may be carry-over from other donors' samples. In DNA form, the CDR3 reads TGTGCCAGCAGCTTAGGGGACCGGGCCGGCTACACCTTC. Translating gives CASSLGDRAGYTF. Complete variable domain (other parts from reference TRBV13 and TRBJ1-2): AAGVIQSPRHLIKEKRETATLKCYPIPRHDTVYWYQQGPGQDPQFLISFYEKMQSDKGSIPDRFSAQQFSDYHSELNMSSLELGDSALYFCASSLGDRAGYTFGSGTRLTVV.